This T cell receptor (beta chain) was observed in a study of blood T cell repertoires in COVID-19. Across the whole study: Samples taken during acute and convalescent COVID-19 were collected in the United States, Italy and Spain.

This clone was detected only a few times. Original methodology: From reference gene primer amplification, estimates of nucleated cell counts were derived. Here immunoSEQ multiplex PCR was the method, and the copy in TCRdb shows in-frame clones only, minus some. That table is the source of V, J and clone size, and D and trimming were worked out from the DNA. The repertoire has tens of thousands of clones, approximately 80% of them found once; the top ten carry around 14%. This CDR3 comprises 13 residues. The V and J ends lost 8 bases and 1 base respectively, with 9 bases between them. Germline assignment: CDR1 KGHDR and CDR2 SFDVKD.

Sequencing was carried out using peripheral blood. The chain employs TRBV24-1 and TRBJ2-3; TRBD2 is a possible D gene (5 bases). The TCR sequence derives from a human donor in a cohort sampled during active COVID-19. The CDR3 here is CATNGEGTDTQYF. CDR3 DNA sequence: TGTGCCACCAACGGGGAAGGCACAGATACGCAGTATTTT.